This record looks at one T cell receptor (beta chain) sequence and its context. Its antigen is undetermined. This table comes from immunoSEQ multiplex PCR, and its TCRdb copy is limited to in-frame clones, with some not included. The sample contains around 99,000 clones, roughly 79% of which appear only once. No patient escaped relapse after autologous stem cell transplantation, and brentuximab vedotin exposure varied. The patients, who had relapsed/refractory classical Hodgkin lymphoma, achieved best responses of complete response, partial response or progressive disease. This entry comes from a study of PD-1 blockade in classical Hodgkin lymphoma. Germline CDR1 reads MNHNS; CDR2 reads SASEGT. V shed 4 bases and J 3 bases; nucleotides not matched to a gene: 13. This CDR3 has 17 amino acids. Study-wide results and caveats: Later analyses included only patients treated at least 1 year post-ASCT. It was CD4+ TCR diversity, not CD8+, that rose significantly by C4D1. Prior therapy or disease activity may underlie the repertoire differences, whose causes remain undefined.

Sequencing was performed on peripheral blood mononuclear cells (PBMCs), taken before the second cycle of nivolumab. The source of this sequence is a human donor with classical Hodgkin lymphoma. The J gene is TRBJ2-7, the V gene TRBV6-1, with 9 bases matching TRBD2. DNA of the CDR3: TGTGCCAGCAGTGCAGTAGCGGGAGAGACAACCAGCTACGAGCAGTACTTC. Its translation: CASSAVAGETTSYEQYF.